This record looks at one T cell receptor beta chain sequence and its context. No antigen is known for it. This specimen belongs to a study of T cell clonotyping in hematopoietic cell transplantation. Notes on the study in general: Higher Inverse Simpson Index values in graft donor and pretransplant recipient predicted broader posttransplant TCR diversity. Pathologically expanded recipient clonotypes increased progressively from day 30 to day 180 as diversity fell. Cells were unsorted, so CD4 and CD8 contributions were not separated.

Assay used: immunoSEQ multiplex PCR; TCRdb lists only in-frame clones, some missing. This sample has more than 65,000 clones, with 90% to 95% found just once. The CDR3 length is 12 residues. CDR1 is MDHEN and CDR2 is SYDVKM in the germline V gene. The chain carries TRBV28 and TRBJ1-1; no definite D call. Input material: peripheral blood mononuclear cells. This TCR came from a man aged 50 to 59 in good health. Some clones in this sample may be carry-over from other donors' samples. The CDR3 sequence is CASGSMNTEAFF. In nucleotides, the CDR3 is TGTGCGAGCGGCAGCATGAACACTGAAGCTTTCTTT.